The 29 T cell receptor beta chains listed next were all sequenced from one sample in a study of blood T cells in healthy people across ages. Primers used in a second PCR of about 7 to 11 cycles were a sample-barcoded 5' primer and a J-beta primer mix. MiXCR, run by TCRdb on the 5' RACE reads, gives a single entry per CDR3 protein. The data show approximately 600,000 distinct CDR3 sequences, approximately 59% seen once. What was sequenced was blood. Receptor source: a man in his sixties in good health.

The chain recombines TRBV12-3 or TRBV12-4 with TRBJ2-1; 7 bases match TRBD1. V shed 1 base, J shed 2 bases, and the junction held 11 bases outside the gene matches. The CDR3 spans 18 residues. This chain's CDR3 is CASSLESMGQPTYNEQFF. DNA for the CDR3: TGTGCCAGCAGTTTAGAGTCGATGGGACAGCCAACCTACAATGAGCAGTTCTTC.

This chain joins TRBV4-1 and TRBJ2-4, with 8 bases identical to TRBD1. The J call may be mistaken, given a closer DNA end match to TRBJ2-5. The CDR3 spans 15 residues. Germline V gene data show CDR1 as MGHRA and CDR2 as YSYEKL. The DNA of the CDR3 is TGCGCCAGCAGCCGAACACAGGGGGGCCAAGAGACCCAGTACTTC. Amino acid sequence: CASSRTQGGQETQYF.

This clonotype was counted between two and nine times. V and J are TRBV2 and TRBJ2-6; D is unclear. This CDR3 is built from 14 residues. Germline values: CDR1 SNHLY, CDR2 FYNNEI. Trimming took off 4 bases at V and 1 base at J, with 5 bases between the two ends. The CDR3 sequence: CASSGGSGANVLTF. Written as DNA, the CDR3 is TGTGCCAGCAGTGGGGGTTCTGGGGCCAACGTCCTGACTTTC. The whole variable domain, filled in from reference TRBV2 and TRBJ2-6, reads EPEVTQTPSHQVTQMGQEVILRCVPISNHLYFYWYRQILGQKVEFLVSFYNNEISEKSEIFDDQFSVERPDGSNFTLKIRSTKLEDSAMYFCASSGGSGANVLTFGAGSRLTVL.

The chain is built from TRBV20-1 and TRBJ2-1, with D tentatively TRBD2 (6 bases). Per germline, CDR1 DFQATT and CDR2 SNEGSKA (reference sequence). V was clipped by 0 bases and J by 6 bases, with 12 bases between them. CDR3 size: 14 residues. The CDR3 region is CSARDPGGVNEQFF. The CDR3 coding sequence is TGCAGTGCTAGAGATCCCGGAGGGGTCAATGAGCAGTTCTTC.

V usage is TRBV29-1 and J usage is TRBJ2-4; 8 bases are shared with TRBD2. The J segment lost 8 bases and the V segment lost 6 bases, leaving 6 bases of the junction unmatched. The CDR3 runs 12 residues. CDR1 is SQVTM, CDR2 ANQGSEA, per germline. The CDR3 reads CSVRGAGDIQYF. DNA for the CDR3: TGCAGCGTGCGGGGGGCTGGAGACATTCAGTACTTC.

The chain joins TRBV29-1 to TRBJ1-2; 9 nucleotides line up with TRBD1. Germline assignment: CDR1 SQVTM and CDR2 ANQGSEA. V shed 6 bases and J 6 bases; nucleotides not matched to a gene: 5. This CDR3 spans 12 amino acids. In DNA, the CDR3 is TGCAGCGTGGCACAGGGGGCGAATGGCTACACCTTC. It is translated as CSVAQGANGYTF.

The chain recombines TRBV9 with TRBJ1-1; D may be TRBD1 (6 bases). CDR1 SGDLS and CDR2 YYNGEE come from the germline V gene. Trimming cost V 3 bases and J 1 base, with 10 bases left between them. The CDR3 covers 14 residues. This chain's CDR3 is CASSADSGNTEAFF. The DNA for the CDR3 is TGTGCCAGCAGCGCGGACAGCGGGAACACTGAAGCTTTCTTT.

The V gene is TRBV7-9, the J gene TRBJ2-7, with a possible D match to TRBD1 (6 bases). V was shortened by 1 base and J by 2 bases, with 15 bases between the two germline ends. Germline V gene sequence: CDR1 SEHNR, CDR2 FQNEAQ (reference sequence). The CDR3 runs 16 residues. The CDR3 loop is CASSLGAGTRTYEQYF. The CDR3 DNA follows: TGTGCCAGCAGCTTAGGGGCCGGGACACGGACCTACGAGCAGTACTTC.

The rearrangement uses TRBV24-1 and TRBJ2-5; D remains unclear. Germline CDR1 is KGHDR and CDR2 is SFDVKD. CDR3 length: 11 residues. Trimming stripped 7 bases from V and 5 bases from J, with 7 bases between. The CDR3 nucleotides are TGTGCCACCAGCCTTGGGGAGACCCAGTACTTC. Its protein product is CATSLGETQYF.

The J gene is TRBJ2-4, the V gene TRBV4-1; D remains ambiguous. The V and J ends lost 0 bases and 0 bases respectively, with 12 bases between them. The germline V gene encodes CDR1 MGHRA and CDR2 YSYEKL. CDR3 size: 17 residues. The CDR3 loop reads CASSQEGHPEAKNIQYF. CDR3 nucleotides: TGCGCCAGCAGCCAAGAAGGCCATCCCGAAGCCAAAAACATTCAGTACTTC.

This CDR3 reads CATKGGGPEAFF. The CDR3 bases are TGTGCCACAAAAGGGGGAGGGCCTGAAGCTTTCTTT. V gene TRBV3-1 combines with J gene TRBJ1-1, with a possible D match to TRBD1 (6 bases). This CDR3 has 12 amino acids. V shed 10 bases and J shed 6 bases, with 15 bases lying between them. CDR1 is LGHDT and CDR2 is YNNKEL in the germline V gene (reference sequence).

CDR3 DNA sequence: TGCAGTGCTAGAGATCAGTCCGACGGGGGCGCGTACCAAGAGACCCAGTACTTC. Its translation: CSARDQSDGGAYQETQYF. V and J are TRBV20-1 and TRBJ2-5; the D gene could be TRBD1 or TRBD2 (6 bases each). The CDR3 length is 18 residues. Germline values: CDR1 DFQATT, CDR2 SNEGSKA (reference sequence). V was clipped by 0 bases and J by 0 bases, with 20 bases between them.

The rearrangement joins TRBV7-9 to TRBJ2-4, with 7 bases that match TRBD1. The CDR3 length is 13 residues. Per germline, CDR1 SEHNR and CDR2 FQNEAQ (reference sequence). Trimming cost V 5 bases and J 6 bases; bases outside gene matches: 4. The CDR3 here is CASSIGTANIQYF. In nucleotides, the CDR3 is TGTGCCAGCAGCATTGGGACAGCAAACATTCAGTACTTC.

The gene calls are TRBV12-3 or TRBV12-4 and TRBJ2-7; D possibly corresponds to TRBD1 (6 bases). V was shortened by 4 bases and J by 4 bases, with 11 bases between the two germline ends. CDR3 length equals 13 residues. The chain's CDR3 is CASSYQGQYEQYF. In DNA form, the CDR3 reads TGTGCCAGCAGTTACCAGGGGCAGTACGAGCAGTACTTC.

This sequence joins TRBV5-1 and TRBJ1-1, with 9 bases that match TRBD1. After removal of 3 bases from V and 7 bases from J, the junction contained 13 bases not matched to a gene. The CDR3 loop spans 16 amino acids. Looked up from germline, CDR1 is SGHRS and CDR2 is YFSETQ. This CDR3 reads CASSSMARTGAGEAFF. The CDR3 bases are TGCGCCAGCAGCTCAATGGCCCGGACAGGGGCGGGTGAAGCTTTCTTT.

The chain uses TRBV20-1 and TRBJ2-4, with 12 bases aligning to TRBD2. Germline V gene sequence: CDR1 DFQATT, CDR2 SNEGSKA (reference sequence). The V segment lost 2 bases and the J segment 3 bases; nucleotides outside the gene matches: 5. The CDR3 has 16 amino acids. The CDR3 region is CSARTSGGYDKNIQYF. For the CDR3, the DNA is TGCAGTGCTAGAACTAGCGGGGGGTATGACAAAAACATTCAGTACTTC.

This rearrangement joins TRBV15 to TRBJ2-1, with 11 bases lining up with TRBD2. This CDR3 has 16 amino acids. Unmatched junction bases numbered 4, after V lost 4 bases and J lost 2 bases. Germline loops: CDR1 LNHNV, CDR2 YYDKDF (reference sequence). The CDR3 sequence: CATSTLAGGPYNEQFF. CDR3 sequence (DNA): TGTGCCACCAGCACGCTAGCGGGGGGACCCTACAATGAGCAGTTCTTC.

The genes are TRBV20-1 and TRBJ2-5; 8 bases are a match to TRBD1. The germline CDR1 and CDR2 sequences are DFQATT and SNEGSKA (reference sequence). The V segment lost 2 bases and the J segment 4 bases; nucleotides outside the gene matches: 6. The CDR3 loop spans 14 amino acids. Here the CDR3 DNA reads TGCAGTGCTAGAAGCAGGGGGCTACGAGAGACCCAGTACTTC. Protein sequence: CSARSRGLRETQYF.

CDR3 in DNA: TGTGCCAGCAGCTTAGTATTCCCTGGCTCACCCCTCCACTTT. Its translation is CASSLVFPGSPLHF. The chain employs TRBV7-9 and TRBJ1-6; no firm D call. CDR3 length: 14 amino acids. V lost 1 base to trimming and J lost 10 bases, with 11 bases between them. Germline V CDR1 and CDR2: SEHNR, FQNEAQ (reference sequence).

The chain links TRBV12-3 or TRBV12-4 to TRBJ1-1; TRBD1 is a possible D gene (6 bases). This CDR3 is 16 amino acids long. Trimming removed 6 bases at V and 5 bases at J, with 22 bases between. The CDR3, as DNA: TGTGCCAGCAGCCCCGTTTTGTTAGGGGGGCAAACTGAAGCTTTCTTT. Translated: CASSPVLLGGQTEAFF.

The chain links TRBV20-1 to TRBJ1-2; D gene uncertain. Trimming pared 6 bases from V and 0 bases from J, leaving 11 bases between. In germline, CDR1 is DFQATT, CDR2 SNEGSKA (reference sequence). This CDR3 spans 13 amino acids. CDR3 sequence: CSAPQVANYGYTF. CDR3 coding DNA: TGCAGTGCCCCTCAAGTAGCTAACTATGGCTACACCTTC.

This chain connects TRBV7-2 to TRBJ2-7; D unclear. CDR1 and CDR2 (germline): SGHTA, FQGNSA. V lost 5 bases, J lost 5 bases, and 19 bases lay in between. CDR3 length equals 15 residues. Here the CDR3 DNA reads TGTGCCAGCAGCCGCAATCCCCCCTTGGGCCACGAGCAGTACTTC. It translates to CASSRNPPLGHEQYF.

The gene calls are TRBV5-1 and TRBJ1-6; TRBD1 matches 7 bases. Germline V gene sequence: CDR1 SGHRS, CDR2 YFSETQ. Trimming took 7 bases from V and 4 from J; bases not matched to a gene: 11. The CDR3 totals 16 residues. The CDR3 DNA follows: TGCGCCAGCCGCGCTCGGTCGGGACAGTATAATTCACCCCTCCACTTT. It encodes CASRARSGQYNSPLHF.

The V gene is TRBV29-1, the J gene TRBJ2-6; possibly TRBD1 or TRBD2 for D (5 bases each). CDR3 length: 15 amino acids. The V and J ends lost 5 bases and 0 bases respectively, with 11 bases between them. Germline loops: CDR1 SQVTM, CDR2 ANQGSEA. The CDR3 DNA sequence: TGCAGCGTTAGGGACGGCGGCTCTGGGGCCAACGTCCTGACTTTC. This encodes CSVRDGGSGANVLTF.

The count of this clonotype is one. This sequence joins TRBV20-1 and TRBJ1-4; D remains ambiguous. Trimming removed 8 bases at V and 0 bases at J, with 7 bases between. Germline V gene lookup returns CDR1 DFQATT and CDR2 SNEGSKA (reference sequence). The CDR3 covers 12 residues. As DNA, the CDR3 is TGCAGTTCGACACCAACTAATGAAAAACTGTTTTTT. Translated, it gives CSSTPTNEKLFF.

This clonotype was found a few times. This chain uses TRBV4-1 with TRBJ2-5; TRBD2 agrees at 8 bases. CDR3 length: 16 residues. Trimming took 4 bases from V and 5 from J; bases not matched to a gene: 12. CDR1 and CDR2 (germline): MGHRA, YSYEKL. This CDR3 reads CASSRSGRGAVETQYF. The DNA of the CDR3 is TGCGCCAGCAGCCGTTCAGGGCGGGGGGCCGTCGAGACCCAGTACTTC.

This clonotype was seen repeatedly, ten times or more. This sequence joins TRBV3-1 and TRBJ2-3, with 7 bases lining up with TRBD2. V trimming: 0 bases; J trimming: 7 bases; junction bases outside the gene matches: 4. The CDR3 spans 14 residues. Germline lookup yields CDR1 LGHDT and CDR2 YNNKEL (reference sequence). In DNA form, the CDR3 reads TGTGCCAGCAGCCAAGATCTCGGGAGGTATACGCAGTATTTT. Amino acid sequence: CASSQDLGRYTQYF.

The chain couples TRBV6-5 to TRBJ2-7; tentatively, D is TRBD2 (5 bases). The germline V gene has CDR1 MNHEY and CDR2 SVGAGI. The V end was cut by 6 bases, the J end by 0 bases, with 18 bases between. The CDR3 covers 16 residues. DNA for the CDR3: TGTGCCAGCAGGCCCCGGGGAGCAGCAAGCTCCTACGAGCAGTACTTC. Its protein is CASRPRGAASSYEQYF.

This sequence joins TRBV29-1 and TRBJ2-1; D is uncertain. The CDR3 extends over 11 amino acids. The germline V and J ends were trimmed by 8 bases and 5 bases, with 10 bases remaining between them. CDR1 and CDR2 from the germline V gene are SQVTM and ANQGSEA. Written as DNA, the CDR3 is TGCAGCCTTGGGAACGACAATGAGCAGTTCTTC. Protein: CSLGNDNEQFF.